This TCR beta chain was recovered during a study of blood T cell repertoires in COVID-19. About the research overall: PBMCs, B-cell-depleted T cells, or T cells provided the cDNA or gDNA that made up the material.

How the authors handled the data: Amplified reference gene primers provided the basis for estimating nucleated cell counts. The protocol was immunoSEQ multiplex PCR, while the TCRdb copy is restricted to in-frame clones and leaves out a portion. V and J calls and clone size are as listed in that table; D and trimming were resolved from the DNA. Of roughly 62,000 clones in the sample, approximately 80% were seen once. This clone was recorded only once. The CDR3 covers 13 residues. Germline CDR1 and CDR2: SQVTM and ANQGSEA. V was trimmed by 0 bases and J by 0 bases, leaving 3 bases between them. V gene TRBV29-1 combines with J gene TRBJ1-3; D gene uncertain. The TCR originated in a man aged 60 to 75 with acute or convalescent COVID-19. The sample taken for sequencing was peripheral blood. CDR3 sequence (DNA): TGCAGCGTTGAAGATAACTCTGGAAACACCATATATTTT. This encodes CSVEDNSGNTIYF.